This T cell receptor (beta chain) was observed in a study of OX40 agonist ivuxolimab in advanced cancers. Study summary: All patients had ivuxolimab intravenously every 2 weeks at 0.01 to 10 mg/kg. Overall study results and limits: In CD8+ T cells, expanded clones were on average more numerous than in CD4+.

TCRdb's table, derived via immunoSEQ multiplex PCR, lists solely in-frame clones and lacks some. The sample comprises 70,000 to 75,000 clones, roughly 86% of which are singletons, and 1.1% rests with the top ten. On this clone itself: Its specificity is not known.

CDR3 length equals 15 residues. The V gene lost 2 bases and the J gene lost 0 bases, with 11 bases spanning the gap. Germline values: CDR1 SGHTA, CDR2 FQGNSA. The rearrangement joins TRBV7-2 to TRBJ2-7; D might be TRBD2 (6 bases). The material sequenced was CD4+ or CD8+ T cells sorted from blood, taken in a trial of the OX40 agonist ivuxolimab. This clonotype originated in an adult with an advanced solid tumor such as melanoma, head and neck, liver or kidney cancer. CDR3 bases: TGTGCCAGCAGCTTATTCCGGCGGGACTCCTACGAGCAGTACTTC. Protein sequence: CASSLFRRDSYEQYF.